This T cell receptor beta chain was sequenced for a study of blood T cell repertoires in COVID-19. Looking at the study overall: Sources were T cells, B-cell-depleted T cells, or PBMCs; the material itself was cDNA or gDNA.

Germline CDR1 reads SGHDT; CDR2 reads YYEEEE. The trim removed 3 bases at V and 6 bases at J, leaving 6 bases unmatched. This CDR3 is 15 amino acids long. Across about two dozen US areas, participants ranged in age from about 18 to 90 years. Donors in Cohort 3 who had recovered were those with two negative PCRs, healthcare professional clearance, or resolution of their symptoms. In the source study's methods: Reference gene primer amplification yielded estimated nucleated cell counts. Sequenced by immunoSEQ multiplex PCR; TCRdb stores in-frame clones only, minus some. D and trimming were read from the DNA, whereas the V and J calls and clone size are those reported in that table. The sample has about 270,000 clones; 80% to 90% are singletons.

This chain connects TRBV5-6 to TRBJ1-6, with TRBD1 matching 7 bases. This TCR was sampled from a woman under 30 who had recovered from COVID-19. The sequencing input was PBMCs or T cells enriched from blood (not recorded which). CDR3 coding DNA: TGTGCCAGCAGCTGGGGGACAGCCAGTAATTCACCCCTCCACTTT. Translating it yields CASSWGTASNSPLHF.